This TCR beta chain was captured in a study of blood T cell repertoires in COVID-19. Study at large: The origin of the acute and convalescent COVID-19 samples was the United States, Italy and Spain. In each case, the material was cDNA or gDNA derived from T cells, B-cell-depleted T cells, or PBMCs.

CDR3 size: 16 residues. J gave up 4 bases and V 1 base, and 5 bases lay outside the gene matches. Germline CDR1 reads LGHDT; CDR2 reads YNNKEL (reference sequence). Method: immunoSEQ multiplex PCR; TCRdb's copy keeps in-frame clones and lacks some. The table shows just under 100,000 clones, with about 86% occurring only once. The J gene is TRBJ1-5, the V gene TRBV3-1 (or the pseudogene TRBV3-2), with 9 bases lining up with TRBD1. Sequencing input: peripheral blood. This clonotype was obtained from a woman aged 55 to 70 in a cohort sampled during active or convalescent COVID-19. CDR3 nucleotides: TGTGCCAGCAGCCAAGGAGGGGGACAGGGTAATCAGCCCCAGCATTTT. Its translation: CASSQGGGQGNQPQHF.